These T cell receptor beta chains were read from a single sample in a study of OX40 agonist ivuxolimab in advanced cancers. Profiling relied on immunoSEQ multiplex PCR, and the TCRdb table lists in-frame clones only, not all of them. The sample lists tens of thousands of clones; approximately 86% were seen once. This sample comprised CD4+ or CD8+ T cells sorted from blood, obtained in a trial of the OX40 agonist ivuxolimab. These receptors were obtained from an adult with an advanced solid tumor such as melanoma, head and neck, liver or kidney cancer. Each CDR3 is given with its conserved first and last residue. The D gene is left open where the match is weak. A row's size may be missing; if present it is once, few, many or a size class.

-,TRBJ1-1,-,TRBV6-5,CASRGLNTEAFF,TGTGCCAGCAGGGGGCTGAACACTGAAGCTTTCTTT
-,TRBJ1-5,-,TRBV18,CASSQQASNQPQHF,TGTGCCAGCTCACAACAAGCTAGCAATCAGCCCCAGCATTTT
-,TRBJ2-7,-,TRBV7-6,CASSLSRASPGQYF,TGTGCCAGCAGCTTAAGTAGGGCGTCGCCAGGGCAGTACTTC
-,TRBJ1-2,-,TRBV7-2,CASSLVLRAALHGYTF,TGTGCCAGCAGCTTAGTTTTGAGGGCAGCCTTGCATGGCTACACCTTC
-,TRBJ1-2,-,TRBV1,CTSSQFAGLANYGYTF,TGCACCAGCAGCCAATTCGCGGGTTTAGCTAACTATGGCTACACCTTC
-,TRBJ2-5,-,TRBV18,CASSPQGRLKTQYF,TGTGCCAGCTCACCACAGGGGCGATTGAAGACCCAGTACTTC
-,TRBJ2-5,TRBD1,TRBV5-1,CASSSRGETQYF,TGCGCCAGCAGCTCCAGGGGGGAGACCCAGTACTTC
-,TRBJ1-1,-,TRBV18,CASRGNTEAFF,TGTGCCAGCCGGGGGAACACTGAAGCTTTCTTT
-,TRBJ1-4,-,TRBV7-6,CASRRSGTNEKLFF,TGTGCCAGCAGACGATCTGGGACTAATGAAAAACTGTTTTTT
-,TRBJ2-1,TRBD2,TRBV7-9,CASSLAGTSGVTEQFF,TGTGCCAGCAGCTTAGCCGGGACTAGCGGGGTTACGGAGCAGTTCTTC
-,TRBJ1-2,-,TRBV19,CASSTRRHSIYTF,TGTGCCAGTAGTACCCGGAGACATTCAATCTATACCTTC
-,TRBJ2-3,-,TRBV19,CASSMRESTDTQYF,TGTGCCAGTAGTATGAGGGAGAGCACAGATACGCAGTATTTT
-,TRBJ2-1,TRBD2,TRBV19,CASSEVAGSPYNEQFF,TGTGCCAGTAGTGAGGTAGCGGGCTCCCCTTACAATGAGCAGTTCTTC
-,TRBJ1-1,-,TRBV5-8,CASSLWGSTEAFF,TGCGCCAGCAGCTTGTGGGGAAGCACTGAAGCTTTCTTT
-,TRBJ1-5,-,TRBV4-1,CASSQGALGAESNQPQHF,TGCGCCAGCAGCCAAGGGGCGCTCGGGGCGGAGAGCAATCAGCCCCAGCATTTT
-,TRBJ1-1,-,TRBV4-1,CASSQYDSDSVRKAFF,TGCGCCAGCAGCCAATACGACTCGGACAGCGTGCGTAAAGCTTTCTTT
once,TRBJ2-7,-,TRBV6-6,CASSSQPAYEQYF,TGTGCCAGCAGTTCCCAACCCGCGTACGAGCAGTACTTC
-,TRBJ2-5,-,TRBV5-1,CASSLALRGETQYF,TGCGCCAGCAGCTTGGCACTTAGGGGGGAGACCCAGTACTTC
-,TRBJ2-7,-,TRBV19,CASSIDRLSGEQYF,TGTGCCAGTAGTATCGACAGGCTTTCCGGGGAGCAGTACTTC
-,TRBJ2-1,TRBD2,TRBV5-1,CASSGLAGGMDEQFF,TGCGCCAGCAGCGGCCTAGCGGGGGGCATGGATGAGCAGTTCTTC
-,TRBJ2-7,TRBD1,TRBV10-3,CAISEDRGSTYEQYF,TGTGCCATCAGTGAGGACAGGGGGTCAACCTACGAGCAGTACTTC
-,TRBJ1-2,-,TRBV5-4,CASSSNYGYTF,TGTGCCAGCAGCTCTAACTATGGCTACACCTTC
-,TRBJ1-2,-,TRBV30,CAWRGASPNYGYTF,TGTGCCTGGAGAGGGGCCTCTCCTAACTATGGCTACACCTTC
-,TRBJ1-5,TRBD1,TRBV19,CASSTTGSNQPQHF,TGTGCCAGTAGTACGACAGGGTCCAATCAGCCCCAGCATTTT
-,TRBJ1-2,-,TRBV5-1,CASSKTADAYGYTF,TGCGCCAGCAGTAAAACAGCCGACGCCTATGGCTACACCTTC
once,TRBJ2-5,-,TRBV5-4,CASSVDNLGTQYF,TGTGCCAGCAGCGTAGACAACCTAGGGACCCAGTACTTC
-,TRBJ2-2,TRBD1,TRBV7-3,CASSFRGQGFTGELFF,TGTGCCAGCAGCTTTAGAGGACAGGGATTCACCGGGGAGCTGTTTTTT
few,TRBJ2-1,TRBD2,TRBV7-3,CASSLNSGASGNNEQFF,TGTGCCAGCAGCTTAAATAGCGGGGCTAGCGGTAACAATGAGCAGTTCTTC
once,TRBJ1-1,-,TRBV29-1,CSVEQRQNTEAFF,TGCAGCGTTGAACAACGGCAGAACACTGAAGCTTTCTTT
-,TRBJ2-7,-,TRBV15,CATSRGGGGADEQYF,TGTGCCACCAGCAGAGGGGGCGGAGGGGCGGACGAGCAGTACTTC
-,TRBJ2-3,TRBD1,TRBV5-1,CASSGWDSATDTQYF,TGCGCCAGCAGCGGTTGGGACAGCGCCACAGATACGCAGTATTTT
-,TRBJ2-3,-,TRBV5-6,CASSLADTQYF,TGTGCCAGCAGCTTGGCAGATACGCAGTATTTT
-,TRBJ1-5,-,TRBV29-1,CSVARGAGQPQHF,TGCAGCGTGGCGCGGGGGGCAGGACAGCCCCAGCATTTT
once,TRBJ1-2,-,TRBV14,CASSQAYGTGNYGYTF,TGTGCCAGCAGCCAAGCCTACGGGACGGGGAACTATGGCTACACCTTC
-,TRBJ2-3,TRBD2,TRBV7-2,CASSSRTSGGKNTQYF,TGTGCCAGCAGCTCCCGGACTAGCGGGGGGAAGAATACGCAGTATTTT
-,TRBJ1-4,-,TRBV6-5,CASRDGANEKLFF,TGTGCCAGCCGGGACGGAGCTAATGAAAAACTGTTTTTT
-,TRBJ2-7,TRBD2,TRBV6-1,CASSGGGTGRYEQYF,TGTGCCAGCAGTGGGGGAGGGACTGGCCGATACGAGCAGTACTTC
-,TRBJ1-2,TRBD1,TRBV6-1,CASRNTGGTNYGYTF,TGTGCCAGCAGAAACACAGGGGGGACGAACTATGGCTACACCTTC
-,TRBJ1-1,-,TRBV5-1,CASSPGTANTEAFF,TGCGCCAGCAGCCCGGGGACGGCGAACACTGAAGCTTTCTTT
-,TRBJ1-5,-,TRBV5-1,CASSLGGGSNQPQHF,TGCGCCAGCAGCTTGGGCGGAGGGAGCAATCAGCCCCAGCATTTT
-,TRBJ1-1,TRBD1,TRBV5-6,CASSRDRGNTEAFF,TGTGCCAGCAGCAGGGACAGGGGGAACACTGAAGCTTTCTTT
-,TRBJ1-4,-,TRBV7-9,CASSLSLGNEKLFF,TGTGCCAGCAGCTTAAGTCTGGGTAATGAAAAACTGTTTTTT
few,TRBJ1-6,-,TRBV11-3,CASSFGNSPLHF,TGTGCCAGCAGCTTTGGTAATTCACCCCTCCACTTT
-,TRBJ1-2,-,TRBV5-1,CASKVYSGGYGYTF,TGCGCCAGCAAGGTATATTCGGGAGGCTATGGCTACACCTTC
-,TRBJ1-4,-,TRBV18,CASSSRGATNEKLFF,TGTGCCAGCTCATCACGAGGAGCAACTAATGAAAAACTGTTTTTT
once,TRBJ1-1,-,TRBV7-8,CASRPAGFNTEAFF,TGTGCCAGCAGACCAGCCGGTTTTAACACTGAAGCTTTCTTT
-,TRBJ2-2,-,TRBV6-4,CASSQEGNTGELFF,TGTGCCAGCAGTCAAGAGGGGAACACCGGGGAGCTGTTTTTT
-,TRBJ2-3,-,TRBV7-2,CASSLSLRLEADTQYF,TGTGCCAGCAGCTTATCACTGCGACTAGAAGCAGATACGCAGTATTTT
-,TRBJ1-2,-,TRBV5-1,CASSLEGGSPYYGYTF,TGCGCCAGCAGCTTGGAGGGGGGCTCTCCCTATTATGGCTACACCTTC
-,TRBJ2-5,TRBD2,TRBV5-1,CASSSLAGAGETQYF,TGCGCCAGCAGCTCCCTAGCGGGGGCGGGGGAGACCCAGTACTTC
-,TRBJ2-6,-,TRBV18,CASSPSWVGANVLTF,TGTGCCAGCTCACCAAGCTGGGTTGGGGCCAACGTCCTGACTTTC
-,TRBJ1-5,-,TRBV5-1,CASSLAGRTPQHF,TGCGCCAGCAGCTTGGCCGGGAGGACGCCCCAGCATTTT
-,TRBJ1-5,-,TRBV6-5,CASSAGTKKRPQHF,TGTGCCAGCAGTGCCGGGACAAAAAAGCGGCCCCAGCATTTT
-,TRBJ1-5,-,TRBV6-1,CASIGQYSNQPQHF,TGTGCCAGCATAGGACAGTATAGCAATCAGCCCCAGCATTTT
-,TRBJ2-7,-,TRBV19,CASTRDPSSYEQYF,TGTGCCAGCACTAGGGATCCCAGCTCCTACGAGCAGTACTTC
-,TRBJ2-7,-,TRBV18,CASSPTGGYEQYF,TGTGCCAGCTCACCGACCGGGGGCTACGAGCAGTACTTC
once,TRBJ2-3,-,TRBV11-2,CASSPKDTQYF,TGTGCCAGCAGCCCCAAAGATACGCAGTATTTT
few,TRBJ1-2,-,TRBV27,CASRTGRRGYTF,TGTGCCAGCAGAACAGGGCGAAGGGGCTACACCTTC
-,TRBJ2-7,-,TRBV18,CASSPQAGQNEQYF,TGTGCCAGCTCACCACAGGCAGGGCAGAACGAGCAGTACTTC
-,TRBJ1-3,TRBD1,TRBV19,CASSRTGMENTIYF,TGTGCCAGTAGTAGGACAGGGATGGAAAACACCATATATTTT